These 10 T cell receptor beta chains came from one sample sequenced in a study of cytomegalovirus exposure and HLA in healthy donors. The PCR was carried out with 60 Vbeta primers and 13 Jbeta primers. Libraries were prepared by immunoSEQ multiplex PCR; TCRdb keeps only in-frame clonotypes and omits some of them. The sample yields some 190,000 clones, about four fifths seen once. Sequences were obtained from PBMCs. The source is a male donor in good health and CMV-seronegative.

The rearrangement uses TRBV19 and TRBJ1-4; 7 nucleotides match TRBD1. J was trimmed by 8 bases and V by 4 bases; bases with no gene match: 4. The CDR3 totals 13 residues. Germline CDR1 is LNHDA and CDR2 is SQIVND (reference sequence). CDR3 in amino acids: CASSTRQGEKLFF. Here the CDR3 DNA reads TGTGCCAGTAGTACGAGACAGGGCGAAAAACTGTTTTTT. Supplemented by reference TRBV19 and TRBJ1-4, the full variable domain reads DGGITQSPKYLFRKEGQNVTLSCEQNLNHDAMYWYRQDPGQGLRLIYYSQIVNDFQKGDIAEGYSVSREKKESFPLTVTSAQKNPTAFYLCASSTRQGEKLFFGSGTQLSVL.

A note on this clone: The junction shows a germline mismatch at one end, possibly a read error. The chain recombines TRBV15 with TRBJ1-2; no definite D call. The CDR3 has 15 amino acids. Per germline, CDR1 LNHNV and CDR2 YYDKDF (reference sequence). The CDR3 DNA follows: TGTGCCACCAGCAGAGAGGCGAGGTGGAACTATGGCTACCCCTTC. It encodes CATSREARWNYGYPF.

The rearrangement links TRBV6-5 to TRBJ2-3, with 7 positions matching TRBD2. The CDR3 contains 15 residues. Germline trimming cut 4 bases from V and 1 base from J; bases unmatched to any gene: 5. Germline V lookup: CDR1 MNHEY, CDR2 SVGAGI. CDR3 sequence reads: CASSSAGARTDTQYF. As DNA, the CDR3 is TGTGCCAGCAGTTCGGCGGGAGCGCGCACAGATACGCAGTATTTT.

J is TRBJ2-3 and V is TRBV27, with TRBD1 matching over 9 bases. The V gene's germline CDR1 is MNHEY and CDR2 SMNVEV (reference sequence). The V and J ends lost 5 bases and 0 bases, in that order; junction bases with no gene match: 6. The CDR3 is 16 amino acids. The CDR3 reads CASSAPGQGSTDTQYF. Written as DNA, the CDR3 is TGTGCCAGCAGTGCACCGGGACAGGGTAGCACAGATACGCAGTATTTT.

The V and J genes are TRBV5-1 and TRBJ2-1; D is possibly TRBD1 (7 bases). The CDR3 is made up of 14 amino acids. Per the germline V gene, CDR1 is SGHRS and CDR2 is YFSETQ. The V end lost 6 bases, the J end lost 2 bases, and 12 bases lay between the germline ends. The CDR3 loop is CASTGDSPYNEQFF. DNA for the CDR3: TGCGCCAGCACGGGGGACAGCCCCTACAATGAGCAGTTCTTC.

J is TRBJ1-5 and V is TRBV28; TRBD1 might be the D (5 bases). CDR1 MDHEN and CDR2 SYDVKM come from the germline V gene. V dropped 7 bases and J dropped 5 bases, with 15 bases sitting between them. This CDR3 region has 14 residues. The CDR3 sequence: CASMGLSIDQPQHF. CDR3 nucleotides: TGTGCCAGCATGGGGCTTTCTATTGATCAGCCCCAGCATTTT.

The genes are TRBV11-2 and TRBJ2-7; 12 nucleotides line up with TRBD2. The junction had 5 bases not matched to a gene; V was cut back by 8 bases and J by 3 bases. Per germline, CDR1 SGHAT and CDR2 FQNNGV. There are 14 residues in the CDR3. The CDR3 spells CASGRLAGDYEQYF. The CDR3 DNA reads as TGTGCCAGCGGGAGACTAGCGGGGGACTACGAGCAGTACTTC. Variable domain in full (rest from reference TRBV11-2 and TRBJ2-7): EAGVAQSPRYKIIEKRQSVAFWCNPISGHATLYWYQQILGQGPKLLIQFQNNGVVDDSQLPKDRFSAERLKGVDSTLKIQPAKLEDSAVYLCASGRLAGDYEQYFGPGTRLTVT.

The genes are TRBV7-9 and TRBJ2-5; 10 nucleotides line up with TRBD1. V was pared by 5 bases and J by 2 bases, with 8 bases of the junction left unmatched. CDR1 is SEHNR and CDR2 is FQNEAQ in the germline V gene (reference sequence). The CDR3 covers 16 residues. CDR3 DNA: TGTGCCAGCAGCCCCCGGGACAGGGGAAAACAAGAGACCCAGTACTTC. Encoded protein: CASSPRDRGKQETQYF.

V gene TRBV7-9 combines with J gene TRBJ2-2; D gene uncertain. The germline V gene encodes CDR1 SEHNR and CDR2 FQNEAQ (reference sequence). The CDR3 contains 13 residues. Deletions cut 5 bases from V and 5 bases from J, with 9 bases between. The CDR3 DNA reads TGTGCCAGCAGCCCAAGCGAAACCGGGGAGCTGTTTTTT. This codes for CASSPSETGELFF.

This clone showed up just once. The rearrangement joins TRBV27 to TRBJ2-7, with D perhaps matching TRBD1 (5 bases). V was pared by 2 bases and J by 4 bases, with 15 bases between. CDR1 is MNHEY, CDR2 SMNVEV, per germline (reference sequence). This CDR3 comprises 15 residues. The chain's CDR3 is CASSLRGLAGYEQYF. CDR3 DNA: TGTGCCAGCAGTTTAAGGGGTCTCGCCGGGTACGAGCAGTACTTC.